Presented here are 17 T cell receptor beta chains from one specimen sequenced in a study of blood T cell repertoires in COVID-19 (TCRdb year 2020). The library was made by the immunoSEQ multiplex PCR assay. The clones in this table, taken by TCRdb from immuneACCESS, are in-frame only. Not every clone is retained; where verified, under half of the shortfall comes from an unresolved V gene, and the cause of the rest is unknown. The sample table shows more than 150,000 clones, and around nine tenths are seen once. In total, the top ten clones hold roughly 0.53% of the sample. Material for sequencing was peripheral blood. The receptors stem from a man in his 60s with COVID-19, enrolled during active disease.

The chain has TRBV5-6 and TRBJ1-6, with TRBD1 identical over 9 bases. V lost 4 bases to trimming and J lost 6 bases; unmatched junction nucleotides: 8. The CDR3 covers 16 residues. CDR1 and CDR2 from the germline V gene are SGHDT and YYEEEE. CDR3 amino acids: CASSPGQGEINSPLHF. The CDR3 region has the DNA TGTGCCAGCAGCCCGGGACAGGGCGAAATTAATTCACCCCTCCACTTT.

The rearrangement uses TRBV27 and TRBJ1-3; unclear D gene. Trimming pared 5 bases from V and 0 bases from J, leaving 17 bases between. This CDR3 has 17 residues. Germline V gene lookup returns CDR1 MNHEY and CDR2 SMNVEV (reference sequence). The CDR3 DNA follows: TGTGCCAGCAGTCTGGTGGCGGGTCCCCTCTCTGGAAACACCATATATTTT. As protein: CASSLVAGPLSGNTIYF.

CDR3 in DNA: TGTGCCAGCAGCTTAGGGGCTAGCGGACAAGAGACCCAGTACTTC. Protein sequence: CASSLGASGQETQYF. The rearrangement links TRBV7-9 to TRBJ2-5; 7 bases map to TRBD2. The CDR3 runs to 15 residues. Germline lookup yields CDR1 SEHNR and CDR2 FQNEAQ (reference sequence). Trimming took 1 base from V and 2 from J; bases not matched to a gene: 4.

This clone came up a few times. The V call is TRBV5-1, the J call TRBJ2-1; perhaps TRBD1 as D (5 bases). The CDR3 contains 15 residues. Germline V lookup: CDR1 SGHRS, CDR2 YFSETQ. The V end was cut by 3 bases, the J end by 0 bases, with 10 bases between. The CDR3 sequence is CASSSQGTSYNEQFF. DNA of the CDR3: TGCGCCAGCAGCTCCCAGGGTACCTCCTACAATGAGCAGTTCTTC.

The J gene is TRBJ2-7, the V gene TRBV27; perhaps TRBD1 as D (5 bases). The CDR3 loop spans 13 amino acids. Germline loops: CDR1 MNHEY, CDR2 SMNVEV (reference sequence). Trimming shortened V by 6 bases and J by 2 bases, and 11 bases separated the two germline ends. CDR3: CASRGHSTYEQYF. CDR3 coding DNA: TGTGCCAGCAGGGGGCACTCAACCTACGAGCAGTACTTC.

The chain is built from TRBV9 and TRBJ1-2; D is possibly TRBD1 (6 bases). The V gene lost 3 bases and the J gene lost 2 bases, with 14 bases spanning the gap. Per the germline V gene, CDR1 is SGDLS and CDR2 is YYNGEE. The CDR3 sequence is 15 residues long. CDR3 sequence reads: CASSAQLQGNYGYTF. In nucleotides, the CDR3 is TGTGCCAGCAGCGCCCAATTACAGGGAAACTATGGCTACACCTTC.

The chain links TRBV6-5 to TRBJ1-2; 10 bases line up with TRBD1. The CDR3 runs 14 residues. With 8 bases clipped from V and 1 base from J, the junction kept 4 bases outside the gene matches. Germline values: CDR1 MNHEY, CDR2 SVGAGI. DNA for the CDR3: TGTGCCAGCCTGGGACAGGGGTATAACTATGGCTACACCTTC. Encoded protein: CASLGQGYNYGYTF.

This rearrangement joins TRBV4-3 to TRBJ1-2; D uncertain. CDR3 size: 14 residues. Germline lookup yields CDR1 LGHNA and CDR2 YSLEER. V lost 4 bases to trimming and J lost 7 bases, with 16 bases between them. CDR3 region: CASSPHREAGGYTF. The DNA for the CDR3 is TGCGCCAGCAGCCCGCACCGGGAAGCTGGTGGCTACACCTTC.

The CDR3 reads CASSVAPTGGYMADTQYF. CDR3 sequence (DNA): TGTGCCAGCAGCGTAGCTCCGACGGGGGGGTATATGGCAGATACGCAGTATTTT. The V and J genes are TRBV9 and TRBJ2-3; 8 bases match TRBD2. The germline CDR1 and CDR2 sequences are SGDLS and YYNGEE. This CDR3 region has 18 residues. V dropped 0 bases and J dropped 4; count of bases not matched to a gene: 13.

This chain's CDR3 is CASRGTGVFHGELFF. The CDR3 DNA reads TGCGCCAGTCGAGGGACAGGGGTTTTTCACGGGGAGCTGTTTTTT. The chain couples TRBV5-1 to TRBJ2-2; 10 nucleotides align to TRBD1. There are 15 residues in the CDR3. The germline V gene encodes CDR1 SGHRS and CDR2 YFSETQ. V gave up 8 bases and J gave up 7 bases; unmatched junction bases: 11.

The chain couples TRBV11-2 to TRBJ2-3; TRBD2 matches at 12 bases. Germline V CDR1 and CDR2: SGHAT, FQNNGV. The CDR3 covers 17 residues. V lost 1 base and J lost 0; bases outside the gene matches: 2. The CDR3 nucleotides are TGTGCCAGCAGCTTAGTTGGGACTAGCGGGAGCACAGATACGCAGTATTTT. It specifies CASSLVGTSGSTDTQYF. Full variable domain (remainder filled in from reference TRBV11-2 and TRBJ2-3): EAGVAQSPRYKIIEKRQSVAFWCNPISGHATLYWYQQILGQGPKLLIQFQNNGVVDDSQLPKDRFSAERLKGVDSTLKIQPAKLEDSAVYLCASSLVGTSGSTDTQYFGPGTRLTVL.

The CDR3 DNA reads TGTGCCAGCAGCTTAGGAGGGGGAGGGGGTAATGAAAAACTGTTTTTT. As protein: CASSLGGGGGNEKLFF. The genes are TRBV7-6 and TRBJ1-4; tentative D call: TRBD1 (6 bases). Germline CDR1 reads SGHVS; CDR2 reads FNYEAQ. V was shortened by 1 base and J by 4 bases, with 13 bases between the two germline ends. This CDR3 is built from 16 residues.

V gene TRBV6-5 combines with J gene TRBJ2-3; 8 positions agree with TRBD1. This CDR3 has 15 residues. V gave up 2 bases and J gave up 1 base; unmatched junction bases: 2. Germline CDR1 reads MNHEY; CDR2 reads SVGAGI. The CDR3 is CASSYMGQGTDTQYF. For the CDR3, the DNA is TGTGCCAGCAGTTACATGGGACAGGGCACAGATACGCAGTATTTT.

The chain combines TRBV7-3 with TRBJ1-1; possible D gene TRBD1, 6 bases. The CDR3 has 15 residues. V was clipped by 4 bases and J by 2 bases, with 14 bases between them. Germline lookup yields CDR1 SGHTA and CDR2 FQGTGA. The CDR3 DNA is TGTGCCAGCAGCTCCGGACAGCCGGGAAACACTGAAGCTTTCTTT. Residues: CASSSGQPGNTEAFF.

The J gene is TRBJ2-5, the V gene TRBV7-2; 10 positions agree with TRBD2. CDR3 length: 16 residues. Unmatched junction bases numbered 10, after V lost 5 bases and J lost 4 bases. Germline CDR1 and CDR2: SGHTA and FQGNSA. CDR3 sequence: CASSPRTSGVLETQYF. In DNA, the CDR3 is TGTGCCAGCAGCCCCCGCACTAGCGGGGTGCTAGAGACCCAGTACTTC.

V is TRBV12-3 or TRBV12-4 and J is TRBJ1-2; D gene uncertain. CDR3 length: 12 residues. V shed 6 bases and J shed 8 bases, with 13 bases lying between them. The CDR3 DNA follows: TGTGCCAGCAGCCCGGGGAGCTTAGGCTACACCTTC. It yields the protein CASSPGSLGYTF.

The chain is built from TRBV25-1 and TRBJ2-7; a weak D match, TRBD1 (5 bases). The CDR3 has 16 amino acids. CDR1 and CDR2 (germline): MGHDK, SYGVNS. Deletions cut 4 bases from V and 0 bases from J, with 16 bases between. In nucleotides, the CDR3 is TGTGCCAGCAGTGGGGTAACAGGTCCCGGCTCCTACGAGCAGTACTTC. This sequence encodes CASSGVTGPGSYEQYF.